The clone carrying this T cell receptor beta chain was detected a few times. The target antigen is unknown. The data are from a study of T cell repertoires in cytomegalovirus infection. Study overall: The public TCR beta signatures pointed to both CMV infection and matching HLA type. Regarding the study as a whole: Cumulated frequencies of public TCR beta families served to identify carriers of CMV plus the relevant HLA.

V lost 10 bases, J lost 4 bases, and 11 bases stayed unmatched. This CDR3 is built from 15 residues. From germline, CDR1 is ENHRY and CDR2 SYGVKD. Using its own MiXCR run on the reads, TCRdb lists one record per CDR3 protein. There are about 530,000 distinct CDR3 sequences in the sample; around 27% occur only once, and around 13% lies in the top ten. The genes are TRBV10-3 and TRBJ2-1, with 9 bases identical to TRBD2. Sequencing was performed on PBMCs. This TCR was recovered from a human donor in good health (CMV status not recorded). Some clones in this sample may be carry-over from other donors' samples. CDR3 sequence (DNA): TGTGCCACCAAGGGTAGCGGGAGTTGGTACAATGAGCAGTTCTTC. It encodes CATKGSGSWYNEQFF.